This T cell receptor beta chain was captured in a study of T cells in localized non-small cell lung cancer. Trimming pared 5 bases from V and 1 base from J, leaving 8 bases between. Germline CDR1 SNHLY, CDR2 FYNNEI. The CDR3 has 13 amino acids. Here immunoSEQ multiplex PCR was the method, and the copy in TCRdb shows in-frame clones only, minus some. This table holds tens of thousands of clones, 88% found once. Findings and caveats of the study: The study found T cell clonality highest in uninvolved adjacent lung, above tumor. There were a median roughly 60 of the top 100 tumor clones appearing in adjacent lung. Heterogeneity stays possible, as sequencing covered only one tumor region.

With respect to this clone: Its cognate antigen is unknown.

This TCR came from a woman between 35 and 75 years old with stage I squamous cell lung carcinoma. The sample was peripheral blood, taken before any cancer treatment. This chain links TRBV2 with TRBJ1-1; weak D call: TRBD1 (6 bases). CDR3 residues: CASSPTGNTEAFF. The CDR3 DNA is TGTGCCAGCAGTCCGACAGGGAACACTGAAGCTTTCTTT.